The rows below give T cell receptor beta chains drawn from one sample of a study of blood T cell repertoires in COVID-19. Measured with immunoSEQ multiplex PCR; TCRdb has only the in-frame clones, and not every one. The data hold about 130,000 clones, with approximately 82% observed a single time. What was sequenced was peripheral blood. The source of these receptors is a man aged 40-50 years with active or convalescent COVID-19. CDR3s include the opening cysteine and the closing phenylalanine or tryptophan. The D gene is left open where the match is weak. The size of a clone is reported for some rows only, either as once, few or many, or as a class for expanded clones.

d_gene	j_gene	v_gene	abundance	CDR3nt	CDR3aa
-	TRBJ1-2	TRBV10-3	-	TGTGCCATCAACAATTCGCCGGGCCGAGGGGGTGGCTACACCTTC	CAINNSPGRGGGYTF
-	TRBJ1-1	TRBV3-1/TRBV3-2	-	TGTGCCAGCAGCCAACCAGGGAACACTGAAGCTTTCTTT	CASSQPGNTEAFF
TRBD1	TRBJ2-2	TRBV2	-	TGTGCCAGCAGGGGACAGACCACCGGGGAGCTGTTTTTT	CASRGQTTGELFF
TRBD1	TRBJ1-2	TRBV27	-	TGTGCCAGCAGTTTATCCTTCGGCAGGGGGTCAAATGGCTACACCTTC	CASSLSFGRGSNGYTF
TRBD2	TRBJ2-1	TRBV7-3	-	TGTGCCAGCAGCCTCTTAGCGGGCGTCTCCTACAATGAGCAGTTCTTC	CASSLLAGVSYNEQFF
TRBD1	TRBJ2-1	TRBV18	-	TGTGCCAGCTCACCACAGGGACAGGGGACCTACAATGAGCAGTTCTTC	CASSPQGQGTYNEQFF
-	TRBJ2-3	TRBV5-6	-	TGTGCCAGCAGCTTACGGGATACGCAGTATTTT	CASSLRDTQYF
-	TRBJ1-5	TRBV6-6	-	TGTGCCAGCAGTTACGGGTCAGGGGCCATGGTTCAGCCCCAGCATTTT	CASSYGSGAMVQPQHF
-	TRBJ1-1	TRBV2	-	TGTGCCAGCAAAGCGGAAAAGATGAACACTGAAGCTTTCTTT	CASKAEKMNTEAFF
-	TRBJ1-5	TRBV19	-	TGTGCCAGTAGTTTCCTATCGATCGGGGGGCGAAATCAGCCCCAGCATTTT	CASSFLSIGGRNQPQHF
TRBD2	TRBJ2-1	TRBV11-2	-	TGTGCCAGCAGCGGGGGACTAGCGGGGGATCATGAGCAGTTCTTC	CASSGGLAGDHEQFF
TRBD2	TRBJ2-1	TRBV7-6	-	TGTGCCAGCCCTTGGGGGGGGGACAATGAGCAGTTCTTC	CASPWGGDNEQFF
-	TRBJ1-4	TRBV9	-	TGTGCCAGCAGCGTCTTCGGAGGGAATAATGAAAAACTGTTTTTT	CASSVFGGNNEKLFF
-	TRBJ1-3	TRBV30	once	TGTGCCTGGAGCGCAGACATACTTGGGGGAAACACCATATATTTT	CAWSADILGGNTIYF
TRBD1	TRBJ1-4	TRBV5-1	-	TGCGCCAGCAGCTGGGGGACAGCTGAAAAACTGTTTTTT	CASSWGTAEKLFF
-	TRBJ1-1	TRBV27	-	TGTGCCAGCAGGCGGGGGGACTACACTGAAGCTTTCTTT	CASRRGDYTEAFF
-	TRBJ2-2	TRBV6-1	-	TGTGCCAGCAGTGAAGACGCGGGGTCCGGGGAGCTGTTTTTT	CASSEDAGSGELFF
TRBD1	TRBJ1-5	TRBV5-6	-	TGTGCCAGCAGCTTGGAACAGGGGGTAAGAGAGCCCCAGCATTTT	CASSLEQGVREPQHF
TRBD1	TRBJ2-2	TRBV7-3	-	TGTGCCAGCAGCTCGAGACAGGGGAACACCGGGGAGCTGTTTTTT	CASSSRQGNTGELFF
-	TRBJ2-2	TRBV4-3	few	TGCGCCAGCAGCCAAGTCGCAGAGAACACCGGGGAGCTGTTTTTT	CASSQVAENTGELFF
-	TRBJ2-1	TRBV7-8	-	TGTGCCAGCAGCTTTTATGGGACACGTAACAATGAGCAGTTCTTC	CASSFYGTRNNEQFF
TRBD2	TRBJ2-5	TRBV3-1/TRBV3-2	-	TGTGCCAGCAGCCCTCGACTAGCGGGCTGGGAGACCCAGTACTTC	CASSPRLAGWETQYF
-	TRBJ1-1	TRBV5-1	-	TGCGCCAGCAGCCCGGACAGACCCACTGAAGCTTTCTTT	CASSPDRPTEAFF
-	TRBJ1-2	TRBV19	-	TGTGCCAGTAGTTCGGTCGGGGGCTACACCTTC	CASSSVGGYTF
TRBD1	TRBJ2-3	TRBV7-2	-	TGTGCCAGCAGCTTAGGGGGCGGGACAGGGCATACAGATACGCAGTATTTT	CASSLGGGTGHTDTQYF
-	TRBJ1-2	TRBV20-1	many	TGCAGTGCTAGTGATTTCGGTTCATATGGCTACACCTTC	CSASDFGSYGYTF
TRBD2	TRBJ2-7	TRBV6-2/TRBV6-3	-	TGTGCCAGCAGTCCCTTAGCGGGGGGCTTCTACGAGCAGTACTTC	CASSPLAGGFYEQYF
-	TRBJ1-3	TRBV9	-	TGTGCCAGCAGCGATACAGGGTTCGGAAACACCATATATTTT	CASSDTGFGNTIYF
TRBD2	TRBJ2-3	TRBV7-2	-	TGTGCCAGCAGCTTAGTCTCTAGCGGGGGCCATAGGGATACGCAGTATTTT	CASSLVSSGGHRDTQYF
-	TRBJ1-6	TRBV2	-	TGTGCCAGCAGTGAGGCAGGGCCGTATAATTCACCCCTCCACTTT	CASSEAGPYNSPLHF
TRBD1	TRBJ2-2	TRBV5-1	-	TGCGCCAGCAGGAACTGGGACAGGGAAACCGGGGAGCTGTTTTTT	CASRNWDRETGELFF
TRBD1	TRBJ1-6	TRBV7-8	-	TGTGCCAGCAGCCAAGGACAGGGTTATAATTCACCCCTCCACTTT	CASSQGQGYNSPLHF
TRBD2	TRBJ2-7	TRBV7-9	-	TGTGCCAGCAGCCACACCGGACTAGCGGGGGTAATGTACTTC	CASSHTGLAGVMYF
TRBD1	TRBJ2-7	TRBV7-9	-	TGTGCCAGCAGCTTACCGGGACAGAACTACGAGCAGTACTTC	CASSLPGQNYEQYF
TRBD1	TRBJ2-1	TRBV10-3	-	TGTGCCATCAGGAGATCGGGACAGGGGGCTTACAATGAGCAGTTCTTC	CAIRRSGQGAYNEQFF
-	TRBJ2-6	TRBV5-1	-	TGCGCCAGCAGCCAGACAGGTTCTGGGGCCAACGTCCTGACTTTC	CASSQTGSGANVLTF
-	TRBJ1-6	TRBV9	-	TGTGCCAGCAGCGAGGGACTGGGATATAATTCACCCCTCCACTTT	CASSEGLGYNSPLHF
-	TRBJ1-4	TRBV5-1	-	TGCGCCAGCAGCTTGGTCGGGGGGGTTAATGAAAAACTGTTTTTT	CASSLVGGVNEKLFF
TRBD2	TRBJ2-3	TRBV3-1/TRBV3-2	-	TGTGCCAGCAGCCCCCTCTCCAGCGGGGGGGGCACAGATACGCAGTATTTT	CASSPLSSGGGTDTQYF
-	TRBJ1-1	TRBV18	-	TGTGCCAGCTCACTAGGTAACTCAGGATACACTGAAGCTTTCTTT	CASSLGNSGYTEAFF
-	TRBJ1-3	TRBV13	-	TGTGCCAGCAGCTTAGGTCCGGGAGGGACTGGAAACACCATATATTTT	CASSLGPGGTGNTIYF
-	TRBJ2-5	TRBV6-1	-	TGTGCCAGCAGTGAGCAGGTGGCGGGAGAGACCCAGTACTTC	CASSEQVAGETQYF
TRBD1	TRBJ2-6	TRBV7-3	-	TGTGCCAGCAGCGAGACAGGGGTATCTGGGGCCAACGTCCTGACTTTC	CASSETGVSGANVLTF
-	TRBJ1-5	TRBV4-2	-	TGTGCCAGCAGCCAAGACCCCGATCAGCCCCAGCATTTT	CASSQDPDQPQHF
TRBD1	TRBJ2-7	TRBV6-5	-	TGTGCCAGCAGTTGGAAGGACAGGGGGCAAAAGCAGTACTTC	CASSWKDRGQKQYF
TRBD1	TRBJ1-1	TRBV5-1	few	TGCGCCAGCAGCTTACAGGGGGGCACTGAAGCTTTCTTT	CASSLQGGTEAFF
-	TRBJ1-5	TRBV6-5	-	TGTGCCAGCAGGACAGAAGATAGCAATCAGCCCCAGCATTTT	CASRTEDSNQPQHF
TRBD1	TRBJ2-3	TRBV27	-	TGTGCCAGCAGGCTATTGGGACAGGGGTATGATACGCAGTATTTT	CASRLLGQGYDTQYF
TRBD1	TRBJ1-3	TRBV11-2	few	TGTGCCAGCAGCCGACAGGGGGAAGGGGTTGGAAACACCATATATTTT	CASSRQGEGVGNTIYF